Listed below are T cell receptor beta chains from one sample, sequenced in a study of cytomegalovirus exposure and HLA in healthy donors. The method was immunoSEQ multiplex PCR; TCRdb's version includes in-frame clones alone and lacks a portion of them. The sample lists 150,000 to 200,000 clones, 75% occurring once. The sample taken for sequencing was PBMCs. These receptors were taken from a female donor in good health and CMV-seronegative. The CDR3 runs from the conserved cysteine through the conserved F or W. A D gene is named only where the DNA matches it firmly. A clone size is listed for some rows: how often the clone was seen (once, few, many), or a class if it is expanded.

CDR3 length	J gene	V gene	D gene	clone size	CDR3 DNA	CDR3 protein
13	TRBJ1-2	TRBV11-2	TRBD1	-	TGTGCCAGCAGCTTAGATAGGGGGCGGGGCTACACCTTC	CASSLDRGRGYTF
16	TRBJ2-2	TRBV5-1	-	-	TGCGCCAGCAGCTTGGTCCCGGGATCGAACACCGGGGAGCTGTTTTTT	CASSLVPGSNTGELFF
16	TRBJ2-1	TRBV5-1	-	-	TGCGCCAGCAGCTCCCCTGACGGACAGCCCTACAATGAGCAGTTCTTC	CASSSPDGQPYNEQFF
18	TRBJ2-3	TRBV10-3	TRBD2	-	TGTGCCATCAGTGAGGGGTCGGGAGGAGGGGTTCGGACAGATACGCAGTATTTT	CAISEGSGGGVRTDTQYF
14	TRBJ1-4	TRBV6-5	TRBD1	-	TGTGCCAGCGGCCGACAGGGCATTCTTGAAAAACTGTTTTTT	CASGRQGILEKLFF
17	TRBJ2-7	TRBV5-1	TRBD2	-	TGCGCCAGCAGCTTGGGCGGCGGGAGACTAGCGGGAGGCGAGCAGTACTTC	CASSLGGGRLAGGEQYF
12	TRBJ1-1	TRBV28	TRBD1	-	TGTGCCAGCAGCTTACAGGGGCGTGGTGCTTTCTTT	CASSLQGRGAFF
12	TRBJ1-2	TRBV7-9	-	few	TGTGCCAGCAGCCTTGAGAGCTATGGCTACACCTTC	CASSLESYGYTF
14	TRBJ1-1	TRBV18	-	-	TGTGCCAGCTCCCCGCTGGGGAGGGAGACTGAAGCTTTCTTT	CASSPLGRETEAFF
16	TRBJ1-4	TRBV7-9	-	-	TGTGCCAGCAGCTTAGCGGGGGGACGCGGTAATGAAAAACTGTTTTTT	CASSLAGGRGNEKLFF
15	TRBJ1-5	TRBV4-3	TRBD1	-	TGCGCCAGCAGCCAAGAGTGGACAGGGACTCAGCCCCAGCATTTT	CASSQEWTGTQPQHF
15	TRBJ1-2	TRBV11-2	TRBD1	-	TGTGCCAGCAGCTTAGGTGGGACAGGGTTTCGAGGCTACACCTTC	CASSLGGTGFRGYTF
12	TRBJ1-5	TRBV19	-	-	TGTGCCAGTAGTATTTCCGGTGGGCCCCAGCATTTT	CASSISGGPQHF
15	TRBJ1-1	TRBV6-5	-	-	TGTGCCAGCAGTTACCAGGGGCCCATGAACACTGAAGCTTTCTTT	CASSYQGPMNTEAFF
13	TRBJ2-7	TRBV19	TRBD1	-	TGTGCCAGTAGTTACGACAGGGTGGCCGAGCAGTACTTC	CASSYDRVAEQYF
15	TRBJ2-7	TRBV19	TRBD1	-	TGTGCCAGTAGCCGGGGGACAGGGGACTCCTACGAGCAGTACTTC	CASSRGTGDSYEQYF